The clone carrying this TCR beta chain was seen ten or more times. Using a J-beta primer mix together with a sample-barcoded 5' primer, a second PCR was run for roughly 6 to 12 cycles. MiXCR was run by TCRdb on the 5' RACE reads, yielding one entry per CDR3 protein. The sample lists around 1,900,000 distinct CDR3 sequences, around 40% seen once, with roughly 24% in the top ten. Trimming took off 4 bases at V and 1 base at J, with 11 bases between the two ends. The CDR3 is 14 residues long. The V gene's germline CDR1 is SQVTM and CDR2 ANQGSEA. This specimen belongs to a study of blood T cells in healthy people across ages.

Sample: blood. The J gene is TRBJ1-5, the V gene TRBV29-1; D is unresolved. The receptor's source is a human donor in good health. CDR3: CSVASGRSNQPQHF. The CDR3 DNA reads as TGCAGCGTTGCCTCTGGGAGGAGCAATCAGCCCCAGCATTTT.